A selection of T cell receptor beta chains follows, all from one sample in a study of T-cell reconstitution after alpha-beta-depleted transplantation in children. TCRdb re-analysed the PCR reads in MiXCR, keeping a single row per CDR3 protein. The sample consists of about 640,000 distinct CDR3 sequences, 10% to 15% of them appearing once. The sample here was PBMCs, mostly from graft donor cells, taken 360 days after TCRalphabeta/CD19-depleted stem cell transplant. These receptors were collected from a male patient aged 10 to 17 who had a stem cell transplant for acute myeloid leukemia, so the T cells may come from the graft donor. Both conserved end residues are part of each CDR3. D genes are given only for firm matches. Size tells how often a clone was seen (once, few, many) or the class of an expanded clone, and some rows leave it out.

TRBJ2-7	TRBD1	many	TRBV7-2	TGTGCCAGCAGCAAAGAGGGACAGGGGATACCTACCTACGAGCAGTACTTC	CASSKEGQGIPTYEQYF
TRBJ2-7	-	few	TRBV5-1	TGCGCCAGCAGCTTGTTCGCACCCGTTTGGGTTGAGGTTGGGCGCTACGAGCAGTACTTC	CASSLFAPVWVEVGRYEQYF
TRBJ2-2	TRBD2	-	TRBV4-2	TGTGCCAGCAGCCAAGACGTAGCGGGAGGGGAGCTGTTTTTT	CASSQDVAGGELFF
TRBJ2-1	TRBD2	-	TRBV19	TGTGCCAGTGCCCCCCGACTAGCGGGAGCGGGTGAGCAGTTCTTC	CASAPRLAGAGEQFF
TRBJ2-3	TRBD2	few	TRBV12-3/TRBV12-4	TGTGCCAGCAGTGTACTAGCGATCAAAACAGATACGCAGTATTTT	CASSVLAIKTDTQYF
TRBJ1-1	-	-	TRBV20-1	TGCAGTGCTAGAGACATCGTCAGGGCGAACACTGAAGCTTTCTTT	CSARDIVRANTEAFF
TRBJ1-2	TRBD1	many	TRBV29-1	TGCAGCGTTTTGACAGGGGGCTATGGCTACACCTTC	CSVLTGGYGYTF
TRBJ1-1	TRBD1	-	TRBV6-2/TRBV6-3	TGTGCCAGCAGTTACCCGATCGGACAGGTTGCCGGAGCTTTCTTT	CASSYPIGQVAGAFF
TRBJ2-1	TRBD2	-	TRBV27	TGTGCCAGCAGTCCGCAGGAAGTTGGACTAGCGCCTTACAATGAGCAGTTCTTC	CASSPQEVGLAPYNEQFF
TRBJ2-7	-	-	TRBV5-1	TGCGCCAGCAGTCCAGGGACAATGATGTACGAGCAGTACTTC	CASSPGTMMYEQYF
TRBJ2-4	-	-	TRBV5-1	TGCGCCAGCAGAGAACAGGGGAGGGACATTCAGTACTTC	CASREQGRDIQYF
TRBJ1-5	-	-	TRBV20-1	TGCAGTGCTATACACCCTAGGGGGGGAGTTAGCAATCAGCCCCAGCATTTT	CSAIHPRGGVSNQPQHF
TRBJ2-2	TRBD1	few	TRBV25-1	TGTGCCAGCAGTGACCGCCGGGACAGGAGGAACACCGGGGAGCTGTTTTTT	CASSDRRDRRNTGELFF
TRBJ2-1	-	few	TRBV28	TGTGCCAGCAGTTTATCTGGGGGCGCGAGCTACAATGAGCAGTTCTTC	CASSLSGGASYNEQFF